This T cell receptor (beta chain) was sequenced in a study of blood T cell dynamics during melanoma immunotherapy. Study-wide results and limits: Whether repertoire-driving clones were melanoma-specific could not be determined.

Details on this clone: Its antigen remains unidentified.

Sequencing was performed with immunoSEQ multiplex PCR; in TCRdb, only in-frame clones are kept and a portion is missing. The repertoire consists of 10,000 to 13,000 clones, with about nine tenths occurring once and the leading ten covering 6.5% to 8.5%. This CDR3 is built from 18 residues. Trimming removed 4 bases from V and 2 bases from J; junction bases left unmatched: 7. Looked up from germline, CDR1 is LGHNA and CDR2 is YSLEER. Described time point: week 3, after first cycle of checkpoint inhibitor. The sample in question was blood, obtained from a patient treated with checkpoint blockade. The source of this sequence is a human donor with melanoma. The chain employs TRBV4-3 and TRBJ2-6; TRBD1 aligns across 11 bases. The CDR3 DNA sequence: TGCGCCAGCAGCCCTACCGGACAGGGGGCGACTGGGGCCAACGTCCTGACTTTC. This codes for CASSPTGQGATGANVLTF.